The rows below give T cell receptor beta chains drawn from one sample of a study of T cell changes during pregnancy in multiple sclerosis. The protocol was immunoSEQ multiplex PCR, while the TCRdb copy is restricted to in-frame clones and leaves out a portion. The table includes some 38,000 clones, 90% to 95% detected once. This specimen consisted of CD4+ T cells from peripheral blood mononuclear cells, obtained in the third trimester of pregnancy. The receptors here all came from a female donor in good health, enrolled as a control in a pregnancy study. The CDR3 runs from the conserved cysteine through the conserved F or W. Fields, in order: clone size, V gene, J gene, D gene, CDR3 protein, CDR3 DNA. A D gene is named only where the DNA matches it firmly. For some rows the clone size is stated as once, few or many, or as a class when expanded; others skip it.

abundance: -
v_gene: TRBV5-1
j_gene: TRBJ2-1
d_gene: TRBD2
CDR3aa: CASSLGLAGGPREQFF
CDR3nt: TGCGCCAGCAGCTTGGGACTAGCGGGAGGGCCGCGGGAGCAGTTCTTC

abundance: -
v_gene: TRBV5-4
j_gene: TRBJ2-2
d_gene: TRBD2
CDR3aa: CASSSRLAGVASGELFF
CDR3nt: TGTGCCAGCAGCTCCCGGCTAGCGGGAGTCGCGTCCGGGGAGCTGTTTTTT

abundance: -
v_gene: TRBV4-1
j_gene: TRBJ2-5
d_gene: TRBD2
CDR3aa: CASSQDRSSGVRETQYF
CDR3nt: TGCGCCAGCAGCCAAGACAGGTCTAGCGGGGTACGGGAGACCCAGTACTTC

abundance: -
v_gene: TRBV5-1
j_gene: TRBJ2-7
d_gene: TRBD2
CDR3aa: CASSSGRTAGEPYEQYF
CDR3nt: TGCGCCAGCAGCTCTGGGAGGACGGCGGGGGAACCTTACGAGCAGTACTTC

abundance: -
v_gene: TRBV6-5
j_gene: TRBJ2-7
d_gene: -
CDR3aa: CASRENYEQYF
CDR3nt: TGTGCCAGCAGAGAGAACTACGAGCAGTACTTC

abundance: -
v_gene: TRBV19
j_gene: TRBJ1-4
d_gene: TRBD1
CDR3aa: CASSSNVPGQGWTEKLFF
CDR3nt: TGTGCCAGTAGTTCCAACGTCCCGGGACAGGGATGGACTGAAAAACTGTTTTTT

abundance: -
v_gene: TRBV2
j_gene: TRBJ2-5
d_gene: -
CDR3aa: CASSLLTTDQETQYF
CDR3nt: TGTGCCAGCAGTCTCCTAACGACAGACCAAGAGACCCAGTACTTC

abundance: once
v_gene: TRBV18
j_gene: TRBJ2-7
d_gene: TRBD1
CDR3aa: CASSRQGSEQYF
CDR3nt: TGTGCCAGCTCACGACAGGGATCCGAGCAGTACTTC

abundance: few
v_gene: TRBV28
j_gene: TRBJ1-4
d_gene: -
CDR3aa: CASSANEKLFF
CDR3nt: TGTGCCAGTAGTGCGAATGAAAAACTGTTTTTT

abundance: -
v_gene: TRBV6-4
j_gene: TRBJ2-1
d_gene: TRBD2
CDR3aa: CASSDGTSGGANEQFF
CDR3nt: TGTGCCAGCAGTGACGGGACTAGCGGGGGGGCCAATGAGCAGTTCTTC

abundance: -
v_gene: TRBV9
j_gene: TRBJ2-1
d_gene: -
CDR3aa: CASSATVLPYNEQFF
CDR3nt: TGTGCCAGCAGCGCAACAGTTCTCCCCTACAATGAGCAGTTCTTC

abundance: -
v_gene: TRBV7-6
j_gene: TRBJ2-2
d_gene: TRBD1
CDR3aa: CASSSGQGAGELFF
CDR3nt: TGTGCCAGCAGCTCGGGACAGGGGGCCGGGGAGCTGTTTTTT

abundance: few
v_gene: TRBV6-5
j_gene: TRBJ1-4
d_gene: -
CDR3aa: CASGRGINEKLFF
CDR3nt: TGTGCCAGCGGCCGCGGGATTAATGAAAAACTGTTTTTT

abundance: -
v_gene: TRBV28
j_gene: TRBJ1-2
d_gene: TRBD1
CDR3aa: CASRDRGINGGGYTF
CDR3nt: TGTGCCAGCAGGGACAGGGGGATCAATGGGGGTGGCTACACCTTC

abundance: -
v_gene: TRBV6-1
j_gene: TRBJ1-1
d_gene: -
CDR3aa: CASSEPPGGTLNTEAFF
CDR3nt: TGTGCCAGCAGTGAGCCCCCCGGCGGGACGTTGAACACTGAAGCTTTCTTT

abundance: -
v_gene: TRBV6-5
j_gene: TRBJ2-7
d_gene: TRBD1
CDR3aa: CASSKTQGAAYEQYF
CDR3nt: TGTGCCAGCAGCAAGACACAGGGGGCCGCCTACGAGCAGTACTTC

abundance: -
v_gene: TRBV6-5
j_gene: TRBJ1-2
d_gene: -
CDR3aa: CASSYQGKGYGYTF
CDR3nt: TGTGCCAGCAGTTACCAGGGAAAGGGATATGGCTACACCTTC

abundance: -
v_gene: TRBV27
j_gene: TRBJ1-3
d_gene: -
CDR3aa: CASSRTGRGNTIYF
CDR3nt: TGTGCCAGCAGTCGCACAGGGCGCGGAAACACCATATATTTT

abundance: -
v_gene: TRBV2
j_gene: TRBJ2-1
d_gene: -
CDR3aa: CASSEERNEQFF
CDR3nt: TGTGCCAGCAGTGAAGAGCGGAATGAGCAGTTCTTC

abundance: -
v_gene: TRBV30
j_gene: TRBJ1-5
d_gene: -
CDR3aa: CAWSETQINQPQHF
CDR3nt: TGTGCCTGGAGTGAAACCCAGATCAATCAGCCCCAGCATTTT

abundance: -
v_gene: TRBV7-2
j_gene: TRBJ2-7
d_gene: -
CDR3aa: CASSLRRLYEQYF
CDR3nt: TGTGCCAGCAGCTTGCGGAGACTCTACGAGCAGTACTTC

abundance: -
v_gene: TRBV5-1
j_gene: TRBJ2-5
d_gene: -
CDR3aa: CASSSFGLQETQYF
CDR3nt: TGCGCCAGCAGCTCATTTGGACTGCAAGAGACCCAGTACTTC

abundance: -
v_gene: TRBV19
j_gene: TRBJ2-7
d_gene: TRBD2
CDR3aa: CASSPRPGGGGYEQYF
CDR3nt: TGTGCCAGTAGTCCTCGCCCGGGGGGAGGTGGCTACGAGCAGTACTTC

abundance: -
v_gene: TRBV4-1
j_gene: TRBJ2-6
d_gene: TRBD2
CDR3aa: CASSPSGDPLWRANVLTF
CDR3nt: TGCGCCAGCAGCCCGAGCGGGGACCCGCTCTGGAGGGCCAACGTCCTGACTTTC

abundance: -
v_gene: TRBV27
j_gene: TRBJ2-3
d_gene: -
CDR3aa: CASSPWGRGSSTDTQYF
CDR3nt: TGTGCCAGCAGTCCCTGGGGGCGGGGGTCTAGCACAGATACGCAGTATTTT

abundance: -
v_gene: TRBV2
j_gene: TRBJ2-1
d_gene: TRBD1
CDR3aa: CASQGESRATGEQFF
CDR3nt: TGTGCCAGCCAGGGGGAGAGTCGGGCCACGGGTGAGCAGTTCTTC

abundance: -
v_gene: TRBV15
j_gene: TRBJ2-3
d_gene: -
CDR3aa: CATSRTRTSTDTQYF
CDR3nt: TGTGCCACCAGCAGGACTCGGACTAGCACAGATACGCAGTATTTT

abundance: -
v_gene: TRBV10-3
j_gene: TRBJ2-2
d_gene: TRBD2
CDR3aa: CAIREGLAGNTGELFF
CDR3nt: TGTGCCATCAGAGAGGGGTTAGCGGGGAACACCGGGGAGCTGTTTTTT

abundance: -
v_gene: TRBV5-1
j_gene: TRBJ1-4
d_gene: -
CDR3aa: CASSLEQGFEKLFF
CDR3nt: TGCGCCAGCAGCTTGGAACAGGGTTTTGAAAAACTGTTTTTT

abundance: -
v_gene: TRBV18
j_gene: TRBJ2-5
d_gene: -
CDR3aa: CASSPGEETQYF
CDR3nt: TGTGCCAGCTCACCAGGAGAAGAGACCCAGTACTTC

abundance: -
v_gene: TRBV25-1
j_gene: TRBJ1-5
d_gene: -
CDR3aa: CASSDARNSNQPQHF
CDR3nt: TGTGCCAGCAGTGATGCCAGGAATAGCAATCAGCCCCAGCATTTT

abundance: -
v_gene: TRBV28
j_gene: TRBJ1-1
d_gene: -
CDR3aa: CASSWATAMNTEAFF
CDR3nt: TGTGCCAGCAGTTGGGCCACGGCTATGAACACTGAAGCTTTCTTT

abundance: once
v_gene: TRBV7-2
j_gene: TRBJ2-1
d_gene: TRBD2
CDR3aa: CASSLASGGWDEQFF
CDR3nt: TGTGCCAGCAGCCTTGCTAGCGGGGGGTGGGATGAGCAGTTCTTC

abundance: -
v_gene: TRBV5-1
j_gene: TRBJ2-4
d_gene: TRBD2
CDR3aa: CASSLAPTSGGAGAKNIQYF
CDR3nt: TGCGCCAGCAGCTTGGCCCCGACTAGCGGGGGGGCCGGGGCCAAAAACATTCAGTACTTC

abundance: -
v_gene: TRBV6-4
j_gene: TRBJ2-3
d_gene: -
CDR3aa: CASSKASTDTQYF
CDR3nt: TGTGCCAGCAGTAAGGCTAGCACGGATACGCAGTATTTT

abundance: -
v_gene: TRBV2
j_gene: TRBJ2-7
d_gene: TRBD1
CDR3aa: CASGVGQSYEQYF
CDR3nt: TGTGCCAGCGGCGTGGGACAGTCCTACGAGCAGTACTTC

abundance: -
v_gene: TRBV18
j_gene: TRBJ2-1
d_gene: TRBD1
CDR3aa: CASSSGTGGWDEQFF
CDR3nt: TGTGCCAGCTCATCCGGGACAGGGGGCTGGGATGAGCAGTTCTTC

abundance: -
v_gene: TRBV7-9
j_gene: TRBJ1-2
d_gene: -
CDR3aa: CASSFSVEDRNYGYTF
CDR3nt: TGTGCCAGCAGCTTTAGCGTAGAGGATCGGAACTATGGCTACACCTTC

abundance: few
v_gene: TRBV18
j_gene: TRBJ1-5
d_gene: -
CDR3aa: CASSPLSGRAEPQHF
CDR3nt: TGTGCCAGCTCACCACTATCAGGGAGGGCCGAGCCCCAGCATTTT

abundance: -
v_gene: TRBV5-6
j_gene: TRBJ2-3
d_gene: TRBD1
CDR3aa: CASSFGWDSGTDTQYF
CDR3nt: TGTGCCAGCAGCTTTGGATGGGACAGCGGCACAGATACGCAGTATTTT

abundance: -
v_gene: TRBV4-3
j_gene: TRBJ2-2
d_gene: -
CDR3aa: CASSPGPAVPGELFF
CDR3nt: TGCGCCAGCAGCCCGGGTCCCGCCGTCCCCGGGGAGCTGTTTTTT

abundance: -
v_gene: TRBV19
j_gene: TRBJ2-5
d_gene: TRBD1
CDR3aa: CASSRQGAGQETQYF
CDR3nt: TGTGCCAGTAGTCGCCAGGGGGCCGGGCAAGAGACCCAGTACTTC

abundance: -
v_gene: TRBV19
j_gene: TRBJ1-5
d_gene: TRBD1
CDR3aa: CASSQGDDQPQHF
CDR3nt: TGTGCCAGTAGTCAGGGGGACGATCAGCCCCAGCATTTT

abundance: -
v_gene: TRBV18
j_gene: TRBJ2-6
d_gene: TRBD1
CDR3aa: CASSLTRDRIGANVLTF
CDR3nt: TGTGCCAGCTCACTTACCCGGGACAGGATCGGGGCCAACGTCCTGACTTTC

abundance: -
v_gene: TRBV5-1
j_gene: TRBJ1-1
d_gene: TRBD1
CDR3aa: CASSFGTRGANTEAFF
CDR3nt: TGCGCCAGCAGCTTCGGGACCAGGGGGGCGAACACTGAAGCTTTCTTT

abundance: -
v_gene: TRBV14
j_gene: TRBJ1-1
d_gene: TRBD1
CDR3aa: CASSQSTGLVSTEAFF
CDR3nt: TGTGCCAGCAGCCAATCGACAGGGTTGGTGAGCACTGAAGCTTTCTTT

abundance: few
v_gene: TRBV7-3
j_gene: TRBJ1-2
d_gene: TRBD1
CDR3aa: CASSKGQGDGYTF
CDR3nt: TGTGCCAGCAGCAAGGGACAGGGGGATGGCTACACCTTC

abundance: -
v_gene: TRBV28
j_gene: TRBJ2-7
d_gene: TRBD2
CDR3aa: CASSPSGTSANYEQYF
CDR3nt: TGTGCCAGCAGTCCCTCCGGGACTAGCGCAAACTACGAGCAGTACTTC

abundance: -
v_gene: TRBV5-1
j_gene: TRBJ2-1
d_gene: TRBD2
CDR3aa: CASSFGRGGLSYNEQFF
CDR3nt: TGCGCCAGCAGCTTTGGTCGGGGGGGTTTATCCTACAATGAGCAGTTCTTC

abundance: -
v_gene: TRBV5-1
j_gene: TRBJ1-1
d_gene: -
CDR3aa: CASSDQENTEAFF
CDR3nt: TGCGCCAGCAGCGACCAGGAGAACACTGAAGCTTTCTTT

abundance: -
v_gene: TRBV5-4
j_gene: TRBJ1-1
d_gene: TRBD1
CDR3aa: CASSPVTGTGDTEAFF
CDR3nt: TGTGCCAGCAGCCCTGTAACCGGGACAGGGGACACTGAAGCTTTCTTT

abundance: -
v_gene: TRBV5-1
j_gene: TRBJ2-7
d_gene: TRBD1
CDR3aa: CASSRGTGAYEQYF
CDR3nt: TGCGCCAGCAGCCGAGGGACAGGGGCCTACGAGCAGTACTTC